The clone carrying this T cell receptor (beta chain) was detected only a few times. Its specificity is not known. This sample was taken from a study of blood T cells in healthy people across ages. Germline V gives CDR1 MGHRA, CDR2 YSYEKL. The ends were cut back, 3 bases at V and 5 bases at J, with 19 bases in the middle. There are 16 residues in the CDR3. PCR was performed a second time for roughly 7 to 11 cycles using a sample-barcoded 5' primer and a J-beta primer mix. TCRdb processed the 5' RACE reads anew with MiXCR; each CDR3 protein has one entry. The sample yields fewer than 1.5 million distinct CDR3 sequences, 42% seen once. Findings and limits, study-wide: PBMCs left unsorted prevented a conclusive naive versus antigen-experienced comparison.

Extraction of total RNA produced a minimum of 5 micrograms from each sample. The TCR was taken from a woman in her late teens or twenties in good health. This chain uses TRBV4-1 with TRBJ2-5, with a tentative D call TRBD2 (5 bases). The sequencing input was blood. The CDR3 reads CASSHGSGSTRETQYF. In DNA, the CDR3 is TGCGCCAGCAGCCACGGAAGCGGTTCAACCAGGGAGACCCAGTACTTC.